This TCR beta chain originates from a study of T cells in Graves' hyperthyroidism and ophthalmopathy. Regarding the study as a whole: Most clonotypes expanded in the thyroid (above 0.001) were also present in blood.

RNA transcripts gave rise to amplified TCR beta CDR3 regions. A set of HTBI primers served as the primers for a first-round RT-PCR of the TCR CDR3. TCRdb analysed the multiplex PCR reads with MiXCR anew, one entry per CDR3 protein. In the table there are a few hundred thousand distinct CDR3 sequences, 40% to 55% of which are singletons. V shed 8 bases and J 1 base; nucleotides not matched to a gene: 7. The germline V gene encodes CDR1 SQVTM and CDR2 ANQGSEA. CDR3 length: 13 residues. Stable disease denoted Graves' hyperthyroidism without ophthalmopathy progression within 18 months. The table lists this clonotype with a count of one. Its antigen is unknown.

Material: peripheral blood or thyroid tissue (not recorded which). This rearrangement joins TRBV29-1 to TRBJ2-5, with 7 nucleotides matching TRBD1. The origin of this receptor is a woman aged 18-29 years with Graves' hyperthyroidism. CDR3 protein: CSSLDRAQETQYF. CDR3 nucleotide sequence: TGCAGCAGCCTAGACAGGGCCCAAGAGACCCAGTACTTC.